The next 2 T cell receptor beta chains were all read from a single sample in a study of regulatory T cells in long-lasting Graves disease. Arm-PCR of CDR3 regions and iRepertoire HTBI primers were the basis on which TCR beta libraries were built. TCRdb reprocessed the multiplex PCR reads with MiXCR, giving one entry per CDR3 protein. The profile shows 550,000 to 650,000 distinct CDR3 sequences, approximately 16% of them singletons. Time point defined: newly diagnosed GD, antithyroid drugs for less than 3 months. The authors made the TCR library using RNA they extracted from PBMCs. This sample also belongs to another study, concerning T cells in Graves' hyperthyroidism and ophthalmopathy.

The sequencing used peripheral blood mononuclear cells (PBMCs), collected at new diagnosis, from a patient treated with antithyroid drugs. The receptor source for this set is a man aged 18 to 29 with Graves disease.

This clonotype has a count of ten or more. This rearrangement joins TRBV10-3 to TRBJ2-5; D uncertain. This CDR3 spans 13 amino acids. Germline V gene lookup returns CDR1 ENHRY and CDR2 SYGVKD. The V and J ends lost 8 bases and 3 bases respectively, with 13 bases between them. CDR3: CAIAATRKETQYF. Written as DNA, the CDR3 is TGTGCCATCGCGGCCACGAGAAAAGAGACCCAGTACTTC.

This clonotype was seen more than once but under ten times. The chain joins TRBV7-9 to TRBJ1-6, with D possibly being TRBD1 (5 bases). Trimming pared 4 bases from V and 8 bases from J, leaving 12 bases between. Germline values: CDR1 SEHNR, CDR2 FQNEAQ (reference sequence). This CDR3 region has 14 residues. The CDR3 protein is CASSSLGVHSPLHF. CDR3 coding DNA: TGTGCCAGCAGCTCCCTGGGGGTTCATTCACCCCTCCACTTT.